The rows below give T cell receptor beta chains drawn from one sample of a study of shared clonotypes between healthy human individuals. Sequenced by immunoSEQ multiplex PCR; TCRdb stores in-frame clones only, minus some. Here the sample spans about 480,000 clones, about three quarters being singletons. The sequenced sample consisted of PBMCs. These receptors originate from a woman aged 40 to 55 in good health. Some clones in this sample may be carry-over from other donors' samples. The CDR3 runs from the conserved cysteine through the conserved F or W.

cdr3_aa j_call v_call
CASSLVTGNTEAFF TRBJ1-1 TRBV5-1
CASSLTAKGHPNTEAFF TRBJ1-1 TRBV7-3
CASSLAITGFETQYF TRBJ2-5 TRBV7-8
CASSPRTGKNTEAFF TRBJ1-1 TRBV11-2
CASSWAPQETQYF TRBJ2-5 TRBV7-9
CASSAPRETQYF TRBJ2-5 TRBV2
CASSLWGPEYNEQFF TRBJ2-1 TRBV7-8
CASSSHLQGSGNTEAFF TRBJ1-1 TRBV7-9
CASSLGDYEQYF TRBJ2-7 TRBV5-1
CASSIRRQGANYGYTF TRBJ1-2 TRBV19
CASSLGRPLNDEQYF . TRBV11-1
CASSPVRAINEKLFF TRBJ1-4 TRBV16
CASSTGPEAFF TRBJ1-1 TRBV6-5
CASSIRGGVQETQYF TRBJ2-5 TRBV19
CAWSDRRVGELFF TRBJ2-2 TRBV30
CASRGRPYNEKLFF TRBJ1-4 TRBV2
CASSLVFGQDSGNTIYF TRBJ1-3 TRBV7-9
CASFRGDYGYTF TRBJ1-2 TRBV2
CASSLAGIMTDTQYF TRBJ2-3 TRBV7-2
CASSLGGAYGYTF TRBJ1-2 TRBV5-8
CASTLDTIYGYTF TRBJ1-2 TRBV5-5
CASSTRSRAVQETQYF TRBJ2-5 TRBV19
CASSLSQPSYNEQFF TRBJ2-1 TRBV27
CAWRGRLAGTGETQYF TRBJ2-5 TRBV30
CASSPRGAAGNTIYF TRBJ1-3 TRBV11-2
CASSPFQGAYGYTF TRBJ1-2 TRBV2
CASSRPAGVIETQYF TRBJ2-5 TRBV28
CASTPGTSGRDTQYF TRBJ2-3 TRBV27
CASSLSGWGDTEAFF TRBJ1-1 TRBV28
CPQQFTVGGRAAAGDTQYF TRBJ2-3 TRBV28
CASSLGRRNTEAFF TRBJ1-1 TRBV5-6
CASSATSGSYEQYF TRBJ2-7 TRBV6-4
CASSRTTDTQYF TRBJ2-3 TRBV7-2